This section outlines one T cell receptor (beta chain) sequence together with its context. The antigen remains unidentified. Sequenced by immunoSEQ multiplex PCR; TCRdb stores in-frame clones only, minus some. The sample includes about 78,000 clones, 87% of them seen just once. Trimming removed 6 bases at V and 13 bases at J, with 18 bases between. The CDR3 runs to 11 residues. Germline CDR1 and CDR2: DFQATT and SNEGSKA (reference sequence). These data are taken from a study of T cell responses to AZD1222 COVID-19 vaccine. Broader study findings: CD4 TCRs associated with vaccination spanned spike, dominating at 160-218 and 743-854. Donors in the cohort were predominantly white British and more often female, and clonal diversity was possibly underestimated. The number of AZD1222 recipients seropositive at baseline was only six. Close to half of all spike-specific TCRs reportedly target regions of the variants that are unmutated.

The sequence derives from an adult in good health. This chain joins TRBV20-1 and TRBJ1-1, with D perhaps matching TRBD1 (5 bases). The sample was peripheral blood, taken on day 0 of AZD1222 vaccination. CDR3 sequence: CSAATRGQGFF. Written as DNA, the CDR3 is TGCAGTGCCGCCACACGCGGCCAGGGTTTCTTT.